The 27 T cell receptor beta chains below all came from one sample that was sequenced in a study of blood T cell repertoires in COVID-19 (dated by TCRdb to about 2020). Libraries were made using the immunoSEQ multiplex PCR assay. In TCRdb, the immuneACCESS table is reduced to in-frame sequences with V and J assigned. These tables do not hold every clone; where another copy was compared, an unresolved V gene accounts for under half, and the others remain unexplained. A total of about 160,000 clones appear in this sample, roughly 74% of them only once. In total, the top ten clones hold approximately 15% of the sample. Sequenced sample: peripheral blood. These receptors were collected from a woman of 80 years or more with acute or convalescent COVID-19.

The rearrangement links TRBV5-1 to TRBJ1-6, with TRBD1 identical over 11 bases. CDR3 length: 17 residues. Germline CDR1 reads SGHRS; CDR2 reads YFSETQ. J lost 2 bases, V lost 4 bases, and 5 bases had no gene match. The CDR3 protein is CASSEGQGVTYNSPLHF. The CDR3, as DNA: TGCGCCAGCAGCGAGGGACAGGGGGTCACCTATAATTCACCCCTCCACTTT.

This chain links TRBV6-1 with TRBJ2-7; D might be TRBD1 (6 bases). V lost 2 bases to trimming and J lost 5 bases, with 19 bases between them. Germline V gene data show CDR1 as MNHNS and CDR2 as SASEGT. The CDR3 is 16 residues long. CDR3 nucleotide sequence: TGTGCCAGCAGTGAACCCCAGGGGCGAGGGTTGGACGAGCAGTACTTC. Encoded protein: CASSEPQGRGLDEQYF.

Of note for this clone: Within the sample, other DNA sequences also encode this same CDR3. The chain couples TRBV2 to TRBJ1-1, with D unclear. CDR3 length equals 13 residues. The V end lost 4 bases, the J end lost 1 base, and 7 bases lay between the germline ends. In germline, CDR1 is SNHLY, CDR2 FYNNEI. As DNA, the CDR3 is TGTGCCAGCAGTGCGCGGGGGAACACTGAAGCTTTCTTT. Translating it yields CASSARGNTEAFF. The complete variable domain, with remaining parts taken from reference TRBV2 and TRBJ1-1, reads EPEVTQTPSHQVTQMGQEVILRCVPISNHLYFYWYRQILGQKVEFLVSFYNNEISEKSEIFDDQFSVERPDGSNFTLKIRSTKLEDSAMYFCASSARGNTEAFFGQGTRLTVV.

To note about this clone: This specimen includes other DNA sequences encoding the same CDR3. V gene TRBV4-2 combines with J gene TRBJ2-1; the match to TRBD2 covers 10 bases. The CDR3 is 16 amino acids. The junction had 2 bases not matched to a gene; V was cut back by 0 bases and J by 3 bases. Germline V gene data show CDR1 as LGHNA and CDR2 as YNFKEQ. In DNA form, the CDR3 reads TGTGCCAGCAGCCAAGAAGTAGCGGGAGGCTACAATGAGCAGTTCTTC. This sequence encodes CASSQEVAGGYNEQFF.

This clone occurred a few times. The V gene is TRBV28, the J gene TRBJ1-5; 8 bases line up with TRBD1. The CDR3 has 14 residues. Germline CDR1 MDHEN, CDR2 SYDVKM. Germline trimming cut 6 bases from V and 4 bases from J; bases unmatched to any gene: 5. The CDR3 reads CASSPYRGNQPQHF. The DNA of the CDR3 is TGTGCCAGCAGCCCATACAGGGGGAATCAGCCCCAGCATTTT.

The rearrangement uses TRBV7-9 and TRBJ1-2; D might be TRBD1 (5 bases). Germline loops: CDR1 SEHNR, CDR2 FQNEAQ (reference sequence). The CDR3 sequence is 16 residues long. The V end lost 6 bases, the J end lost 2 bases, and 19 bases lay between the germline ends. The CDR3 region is CASRAGRQGWNYGYTF. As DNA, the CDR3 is TGTGCCAGCAGAGCTGGGCGGCAGGGATGGAACTATGGCTACACCTTC.

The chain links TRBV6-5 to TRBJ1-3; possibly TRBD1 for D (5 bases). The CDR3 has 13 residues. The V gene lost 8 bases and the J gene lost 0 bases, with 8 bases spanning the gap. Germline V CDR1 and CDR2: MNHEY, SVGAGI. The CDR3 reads CASWGLSGNTIYF. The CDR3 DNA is TGTGCCAGCTGGGGACTCTCTGGAAACACCATATATTTT.

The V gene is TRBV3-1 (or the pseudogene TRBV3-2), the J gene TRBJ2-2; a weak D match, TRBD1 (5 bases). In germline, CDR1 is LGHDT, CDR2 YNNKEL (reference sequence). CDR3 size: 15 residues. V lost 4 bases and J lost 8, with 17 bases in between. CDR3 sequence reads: CASSLPGDSEGELFF. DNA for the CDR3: TGTGCCAGCAGCCTCCCTGGCGACAGTGAGGGGGAGCTGTTTTTT.

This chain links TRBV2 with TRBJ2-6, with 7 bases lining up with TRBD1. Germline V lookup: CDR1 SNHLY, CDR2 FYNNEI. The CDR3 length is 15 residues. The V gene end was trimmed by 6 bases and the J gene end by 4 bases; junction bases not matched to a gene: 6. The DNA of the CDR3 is TGTGCCAGCAGGGTGACAGGGTTCGGGGCCAACGTCCTGACTTTC. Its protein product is CASRVTGFGANVLTF.

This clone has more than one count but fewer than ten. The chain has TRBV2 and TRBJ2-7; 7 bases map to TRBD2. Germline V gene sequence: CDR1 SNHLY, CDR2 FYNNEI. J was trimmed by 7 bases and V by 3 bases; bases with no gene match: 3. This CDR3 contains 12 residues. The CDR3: CASSEGGVEQYF. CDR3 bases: TGTGCCAGCAGTGAGGGGGGGGTAGAGCAGTACTTC.

DNA of the CDR3: TGTGCCAGCAATGAGGCCCCTCAACTTAACAATGAGCAGTTCTTC. It encodes CASNEAPQLNNEQFF. The genes are TRBV27 and TRBJ2-1; D unresolved. Per germline, CDR1 MNHEY and CDR2 SMNVEV (reference sequence). The CDR3 is made up of 15 amino acids. V lost 7 bases and J lost 5, with 18 bases in between.

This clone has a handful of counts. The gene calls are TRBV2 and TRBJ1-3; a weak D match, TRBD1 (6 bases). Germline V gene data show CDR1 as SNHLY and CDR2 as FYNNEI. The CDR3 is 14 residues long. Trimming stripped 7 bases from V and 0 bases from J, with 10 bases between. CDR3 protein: CASTGQPSGNTIYF. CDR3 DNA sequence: TGTGCCAGCACCGGACAGCCCTCTGGAAACACCATATATTTT.

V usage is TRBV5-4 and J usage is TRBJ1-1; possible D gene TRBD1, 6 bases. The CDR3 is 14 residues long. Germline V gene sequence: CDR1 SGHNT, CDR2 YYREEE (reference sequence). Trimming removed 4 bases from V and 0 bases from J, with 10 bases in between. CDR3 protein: CASSRGQMNTEAFF. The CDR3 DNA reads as TGTGCCAGCAGCCGAGGACAGATGAACACTGAAGCTTTCTTT.

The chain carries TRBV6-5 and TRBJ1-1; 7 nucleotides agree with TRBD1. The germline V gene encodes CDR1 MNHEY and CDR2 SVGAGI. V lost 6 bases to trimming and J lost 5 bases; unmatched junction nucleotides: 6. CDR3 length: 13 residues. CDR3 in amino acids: CASRFTGETEAFF. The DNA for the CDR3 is TGTGCCAGCAGATTCACAGGGGAGACTGAAGCTTTCTTT.

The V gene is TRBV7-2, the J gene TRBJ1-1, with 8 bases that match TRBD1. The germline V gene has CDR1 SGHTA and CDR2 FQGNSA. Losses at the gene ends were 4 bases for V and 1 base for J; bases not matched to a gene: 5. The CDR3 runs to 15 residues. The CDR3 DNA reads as TGTGCCAGCAGCTCAGGGACAGGCCCGAACACTGAAGCTTTCTTT. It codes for CASSSGTGPNTEAFF. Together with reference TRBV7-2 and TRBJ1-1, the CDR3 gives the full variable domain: GAGVSQSPSNKVTEKGKDVELRCDPISGHTALYWYRQSLGQGLEFLIYFQGNSAPDKSGLPSDRFSAERTGGSVSTLTIQRTQQEDSAVYLCASSSGTGPNTEAFFGQGTRLTVV.

The CDR3 reads CASSFGDSGNEQFF. DNA for the CDR3: TGTGCCAGCAGCTTTGGGGATAGCGGGAATGAGCAGTTCTTC. The V call is TRBV5-5, the J call TRBJ2-1; 7 bases fit TRBD2. Germline values: CDR1 SGHKS, CDR2 YYEKEE (reference sequence). The CDR3 loop spans 14 amino acids. V was pared by 2 bases and J by 7 bases, with 6 bases of the junction left unmatched.

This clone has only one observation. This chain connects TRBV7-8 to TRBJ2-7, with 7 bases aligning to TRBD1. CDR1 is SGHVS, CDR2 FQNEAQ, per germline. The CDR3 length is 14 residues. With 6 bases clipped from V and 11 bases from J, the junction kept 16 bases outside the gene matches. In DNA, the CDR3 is TGTGCCAGCAGTCCTAGGACAGGACCCTTTGAGGAGTACTTC. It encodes CASSPRTGPFEEYF.

CDR3 DNA sequence: TGTGCCATCAGCGGCACGGAGGGTTCACCCCTCCACTTT. This gives the protein CAISGTEGSPLHF. The genes are TRBV10-3 and TRBJ1-6, with D unclear. V was pared by 6 bases and J by 9 bases, with 12 bases between. From germline, CDR1 is ENHRY and CDR2 SYGVKD. This CDR3 has 13 amino acids.

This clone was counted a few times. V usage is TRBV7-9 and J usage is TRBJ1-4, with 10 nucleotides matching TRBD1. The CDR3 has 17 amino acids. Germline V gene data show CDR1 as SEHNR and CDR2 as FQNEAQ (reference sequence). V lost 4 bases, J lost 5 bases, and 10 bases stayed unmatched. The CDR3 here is CASSYRTGGLGNEKLFF. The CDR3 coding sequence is TGTGCCAGCAGCTATCGGACAGGGGGATTAGGAAATGAAAAACTGTTTTTT.

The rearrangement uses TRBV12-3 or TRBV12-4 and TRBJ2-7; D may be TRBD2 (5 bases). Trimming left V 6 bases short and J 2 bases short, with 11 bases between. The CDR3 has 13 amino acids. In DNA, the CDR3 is TGTGCCAGCAGATCCCGGGAAACCTACGAGCAGTACTTC. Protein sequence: CASRSRETYEQYF.

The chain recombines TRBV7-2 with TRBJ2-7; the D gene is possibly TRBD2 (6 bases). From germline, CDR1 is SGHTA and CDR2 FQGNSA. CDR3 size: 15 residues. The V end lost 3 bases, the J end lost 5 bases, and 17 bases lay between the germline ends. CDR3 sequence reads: CASSFGGARHHEQYF. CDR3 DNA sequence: TGTGCCAGCAGCTTCGGAGGGGCGAGACATCACGAGCAGTACTTC. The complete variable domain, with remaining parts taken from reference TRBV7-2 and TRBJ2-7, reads GAGVSQSPSNKVTEKGKDVELRCDPISGHTALYWYRQSLGQGLEFLIYFQGNSAPDKSGLPSDRFSAERTGGSVSTLTIQRTQQEDSAVYLCASSFGGARHHEQYFGPGTRLTVT.

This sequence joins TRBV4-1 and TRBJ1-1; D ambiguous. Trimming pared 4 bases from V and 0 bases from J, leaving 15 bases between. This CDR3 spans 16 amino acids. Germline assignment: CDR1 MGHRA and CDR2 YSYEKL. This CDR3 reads CASSPAGSGMNTEAFF. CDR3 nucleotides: TGCGCCAGCAGCCCAGCGGGGAGTGGCATGAACACTGAAGCTTTCTTT.

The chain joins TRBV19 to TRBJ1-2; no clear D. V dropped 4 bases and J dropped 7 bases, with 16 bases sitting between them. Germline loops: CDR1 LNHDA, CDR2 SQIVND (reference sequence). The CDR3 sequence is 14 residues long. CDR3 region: CASSTLNERGGYTF. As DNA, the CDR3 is TGTGCCAGTAGTACCCTCAACGAACGGGGTGGCTACACCTTC.

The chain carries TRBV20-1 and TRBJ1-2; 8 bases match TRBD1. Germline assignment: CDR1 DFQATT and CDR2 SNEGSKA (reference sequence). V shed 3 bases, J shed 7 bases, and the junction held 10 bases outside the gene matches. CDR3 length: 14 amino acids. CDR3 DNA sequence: TGCAGTGCTAGTCTACAGGGGGAAATGGGTGGCTACACCTTC. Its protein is CSASLQGEMGGYTF.

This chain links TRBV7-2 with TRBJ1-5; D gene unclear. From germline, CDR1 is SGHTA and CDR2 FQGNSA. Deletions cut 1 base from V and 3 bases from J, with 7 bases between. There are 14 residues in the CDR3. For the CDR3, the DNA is TGTGCCAGCAGCTTAGTGGGCCTCAATCAGCCCCAGCATTTT. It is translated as CASSLVGLNQPQHF.

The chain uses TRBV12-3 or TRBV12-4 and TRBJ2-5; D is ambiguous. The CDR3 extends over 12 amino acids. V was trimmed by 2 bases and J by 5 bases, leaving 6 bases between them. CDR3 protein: CASSLSAETQYF. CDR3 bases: TGTGCCAGCAGTTTAAGCGCGGAGACCCAGTACTTC.

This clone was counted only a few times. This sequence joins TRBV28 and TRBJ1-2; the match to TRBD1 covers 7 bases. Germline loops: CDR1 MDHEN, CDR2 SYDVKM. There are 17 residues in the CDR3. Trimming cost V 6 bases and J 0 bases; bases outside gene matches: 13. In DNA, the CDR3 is TGTGCCAGCAGCAGCCCCTCCTCGACAGGGACTAACTATGGCTACACCTTC. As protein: CASSSPSSTGTNYGYTF.